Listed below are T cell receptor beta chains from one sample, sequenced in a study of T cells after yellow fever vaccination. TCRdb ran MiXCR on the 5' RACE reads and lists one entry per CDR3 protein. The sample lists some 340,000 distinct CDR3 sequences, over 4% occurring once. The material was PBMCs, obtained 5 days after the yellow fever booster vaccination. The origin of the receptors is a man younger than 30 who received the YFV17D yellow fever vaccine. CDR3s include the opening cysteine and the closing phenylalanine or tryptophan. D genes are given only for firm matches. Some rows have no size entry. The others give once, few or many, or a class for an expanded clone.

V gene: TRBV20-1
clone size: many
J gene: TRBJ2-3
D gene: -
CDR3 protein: CSAQLDTDTQYF
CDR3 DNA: TGCAGTGCCCAACTAGACACAGATACGCAGTATTTT

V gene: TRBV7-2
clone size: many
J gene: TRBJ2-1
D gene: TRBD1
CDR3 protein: CASRAGTGSYNEQFF
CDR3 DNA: TGTGCCAGCAGGGCCGGGACAGGGTCCTACAATGAGCAGTTCTTC

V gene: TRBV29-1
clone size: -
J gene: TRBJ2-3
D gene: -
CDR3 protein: CSVETGRDPSDTQYF
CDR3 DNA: TGCAGCGTTGAGACGGGGAGAGACCCCTCGGATACGCAGTATTTT

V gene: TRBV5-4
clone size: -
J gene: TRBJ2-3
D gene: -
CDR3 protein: CASSSRDSLRGTQYF
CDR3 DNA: TGTGCCAGCAGCTCCCGGGACTCCCTTCGAGGAACGCAGTATTTT

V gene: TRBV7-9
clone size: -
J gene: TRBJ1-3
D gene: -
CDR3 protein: CASSAVSNRPTIYF
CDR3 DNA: TGTGCCAGCAGCGCTGTGTCCAACCGCCCCACCATATATTTT

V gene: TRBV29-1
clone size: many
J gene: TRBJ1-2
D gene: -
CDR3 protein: CSVGQSLNYGYTF
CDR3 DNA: TGCAGCGTTGGCCAGTCTCTTAACTATGGCTACACCTTC

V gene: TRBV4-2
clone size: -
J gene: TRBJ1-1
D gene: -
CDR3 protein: CASSQEKVWGLTEAFF
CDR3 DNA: TGTGCCAGCAGCCAAGAAAAGGTTTGGGGGTTGACTGAAGCTTTCTTT

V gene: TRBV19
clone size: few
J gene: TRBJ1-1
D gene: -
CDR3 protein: CASVDRRNTEAFF
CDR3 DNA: TGTGCCAGTGTTGACAGACGGAACACTGAAGCTTTCTTT

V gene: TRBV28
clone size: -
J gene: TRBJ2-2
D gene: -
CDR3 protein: CASSLFGAGELFF
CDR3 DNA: TGTGCCAGCAGTTTATTCGGGGCCGGGGAGCTGTTTTTT

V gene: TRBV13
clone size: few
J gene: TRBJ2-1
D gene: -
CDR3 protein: CASSSSNEQFF
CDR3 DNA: TGTGCCAGCAGCTCTAGCAATGAGCAGTTCTTC

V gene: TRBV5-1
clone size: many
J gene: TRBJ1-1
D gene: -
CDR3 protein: CASSLGRGASEAFF
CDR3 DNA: TGCGCCAGCAGCTTGGGAAGGGGGGCGAGTGAAGCTTTCTTT

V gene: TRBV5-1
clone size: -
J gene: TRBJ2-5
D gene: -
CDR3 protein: CASSLEDETQYF
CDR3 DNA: TGCGCCAGCAGCTTGGAGGACGAGACCCAGTACTTC

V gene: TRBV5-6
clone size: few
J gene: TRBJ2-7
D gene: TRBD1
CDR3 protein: CASSFAGSGTGRHEQYF
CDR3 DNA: TGTGCCAGCAGCTTCGCTGGCTCCGGGACAGGGAGACACGAGCAGTACTTC

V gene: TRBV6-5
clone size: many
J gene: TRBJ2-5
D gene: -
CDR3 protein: CASSYMERGETQYF
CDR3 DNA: TGTGCCAGCAGTTATATGGAAAGGGGAGAGACCCAGTACTTC

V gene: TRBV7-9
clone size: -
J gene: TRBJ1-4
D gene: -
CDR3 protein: CASSPSRSSEKLFF
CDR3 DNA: TGTGCCAGCAGCCCTTCCCGGTCGAGTGAAAAACTGTTTTTT

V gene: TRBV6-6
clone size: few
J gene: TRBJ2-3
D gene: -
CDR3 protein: CASSYPAGARTGSTDTQYF
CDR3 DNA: TGTGCCAGCAGTTACCCCGCGGGGGCCCGGACAGGGAGCACAGATACGCAGTATTTT

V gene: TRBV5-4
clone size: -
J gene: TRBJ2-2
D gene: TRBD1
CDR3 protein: CASRSGQMNTGELFF
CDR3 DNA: TGTGCCAGCAGATCGGGACAGATGAACACCGGGGAGCTGTTTTTT

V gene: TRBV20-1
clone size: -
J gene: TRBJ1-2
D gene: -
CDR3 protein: CSARAKGRPDGYTF
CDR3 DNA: TGCAGTGCTAGGGCTAAAGGCCGACCGGACGGCTACACCTTC

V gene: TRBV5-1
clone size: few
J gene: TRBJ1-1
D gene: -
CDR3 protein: CASSLDSGRANTEAFF
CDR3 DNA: TGCGCCAGCAGCTTGGATTCCGGGCGGGCGAACACTGAAGCTTTCTTT

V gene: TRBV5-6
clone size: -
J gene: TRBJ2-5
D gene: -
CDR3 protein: CASSLVSAVWQTQYF
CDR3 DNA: TGTGCCAGCAGCTTGGTATCAGCCGTGTGGCAGACCCAGTACTTC

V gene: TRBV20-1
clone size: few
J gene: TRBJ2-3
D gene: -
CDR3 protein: CSARVGRLGTDTQYF
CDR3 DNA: TGCAGTGCTAGAGTCGGCCGGCTGGGCACAGATACGCAGTATTTT

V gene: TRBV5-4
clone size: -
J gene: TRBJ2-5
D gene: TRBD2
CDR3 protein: CASSLGVAGGLEETQYF
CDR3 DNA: TGTGCCAGCAGCTTGGGGGTAGCGGGGGGGCTAGAAGAGACCCAGTACTTC

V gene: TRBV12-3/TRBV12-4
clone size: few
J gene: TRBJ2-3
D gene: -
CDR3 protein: CASSIVRGADTQYF
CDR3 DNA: TGTGCCAGCTCCATAGTCCGCGGGGCAGATACGCAGTATTTT

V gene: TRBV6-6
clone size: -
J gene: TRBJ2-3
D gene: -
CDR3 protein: CASRPLDWGTDTDTQYF
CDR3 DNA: TGTGCCAGCAGGCCCCTCGACTGGGGGACCGACACAGATACGCAGTATTTT

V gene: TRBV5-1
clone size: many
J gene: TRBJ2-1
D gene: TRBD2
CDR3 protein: CASSFSGDANEQFF
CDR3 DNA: TGCGCCAGCAGCTTTAGCGGGGATGCCAATGAGCAGTTCTTC

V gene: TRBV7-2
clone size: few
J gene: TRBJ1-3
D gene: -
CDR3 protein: CASSLAGQGVDTIYF
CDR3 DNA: TGTGCCAGCAGCTTAGCGGGGCAGGGCGTGGACACCATATATTTT

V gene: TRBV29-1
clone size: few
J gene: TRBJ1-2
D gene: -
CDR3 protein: CSVESGVDYGYTF
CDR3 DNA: TGCAGCGTTGAATCTGGGGTAGACTATGGCTACACCTTC

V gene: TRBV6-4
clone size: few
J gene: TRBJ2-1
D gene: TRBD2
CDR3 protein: CASAPSGGAYEQFF
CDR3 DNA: TGTGCCAGCGCCCCTAGCGGGGGGGCCTATGAGCAGTTCTTC

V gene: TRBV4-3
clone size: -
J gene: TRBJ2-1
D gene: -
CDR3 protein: CASSQKGRDEQFF
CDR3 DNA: TGCGCCAGCAGCCAAAAGGGTAGGGATGAGCAGTTCTTC

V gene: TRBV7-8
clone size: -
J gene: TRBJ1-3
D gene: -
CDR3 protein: CASSLVGGSSGNTIYF
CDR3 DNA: TGTGCCAGCAGCCTTGTGGGCGGGAGCTCTGGAAACACCATATATTTT

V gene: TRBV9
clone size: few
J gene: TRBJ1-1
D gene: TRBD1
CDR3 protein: CASSERDRMNTEAFF
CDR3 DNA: TGTGCCAGCAGCGAGCGGGACAGGATGAACACTGAAGCTTTCTTT

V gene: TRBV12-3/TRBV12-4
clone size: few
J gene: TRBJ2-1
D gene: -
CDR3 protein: CASTRGGSGVFNEQFF
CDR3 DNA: TGTGCCAGCACCCGGGGTGGGTCAGGGGTCTTCAATGAGCAGTTCTTC